Listed here are 26 T cell receptor beta chains from one sample, sequenced in a study of CD8 T cells in ankylosing spondylitis. TCRdb re-called the 5' RACE reads through MiXCR, storing one row per CDR3 protein. Seen here are about 220,000 distinct CDR3 sequences, roughly 26% observed once, and the top ten hold around 6.3%. Source material: blood, either unsorted or a sorted T cell fraction (not recorded which). These receptors came from a male donor with ankylosing spondylitis or in good health (not recorded which).

This clonotype was detected a few times. This rearrangement joins TRBV12-5 to TRBJ2-1; unclear D gene. With 1 base removed from V and 3 bases from J, the gap between germline ends came to 1 base. The CDR3 is made up of 12 amino acids. The germline V gene encodes CDR1 LGHNT and CDR2 FRNRAP. CDR3 sequence reads: CASGLGYNEQFF. For the CDR3, the DNA is TGTGCTAGTGGTTTGGGCTACAATGAGCAGTTCTTC.

This clonotype was detected many times. The chain carries TRBV14 and TRBJ1-3; D gene uncertain. The V end lost 1 base, the J end lost 0 bases, and 7 bases lay between the germline ends. This CDR3 has 15 amino acids. The germline V gene has CDR1 SGHDN and CDR2 FVKESK. CDR3 loop: CASSQVGSSGNTIYF. The DNA for the CDR3 is TGTGCCAGCAGCCAAGTAGGGAGCTCTGGAAACACCATATATTTT. Drawing the rest from reference TRBV14 and TRBJ1-3, the complete variable domain is EAGVTQFPSHSVIEKGQTVTLRCDPISGHDNLYWYRRVMGKEIKFLLHFVKESKQDESGMPNNRFLAERTGGTYSTLKVQPAELEDSGVYFCASSQVGSSGNTIYFGEGSWLTVV.

This clonotype was seen ten or more times. The rearrangement links TRBV20-1 to TRBJ2-1; the match to TRBD2 covers 8 bases. CDR1 DFQATT and CDR2 SNEGSKA come from the germline V gene (reference sequence). The CDR3 contains 15 residues. The ends lost 0 bases at V and 8 bases at J; junction bases unmatched: 9. CDR3 DNA sequence: TGCAGTGCTAGAGAGGGTCGCGGGAGGTACTATGAGCAGTTCTTC. Translation gives CSAREGRGRYYEQFF.

This clonotype was seen many times. CDR3 bases: TGTGCCAGCACCATAGGGACTGCGTCCGCCGGGGAGCTGTTTTTT. This sequence encodes CASTIGTASAGELFF. The chain has TRBV28 and TRBJ2-2, with D perhaps TRBD2 (6 bases). Germline CDR1 reads MDHEN; CDR2 reads SYDVKM. The V and J ends lost 7 bases and 6 bases respectively, with 18 bases between them. CDR3 length: 15 residues.

The rearrangement links TRBV12-3 or TRBV12-4 to TRBJ1-4, with no clear D. The germline V and J ends were trimmed by 0 bases and 16 bases, with 24 bases remaining between them. This CDR3 is 16 amino acids long. As DNA, the CDR3 is TGTGCCAGCAGTTTAGCTACGGGTATGAAAAAGGAGACCGAGTTTTTT. Protein sequence: CASSLATGMKKETEFF.

The rearrangement joins TRBV12-3 or TRBV12-4 to TRBJ2-7; tentative D call: TRBD1 (6 bases). V was clipped by 1 base and J by 3 bases, with 16 bases between them. The CDR3 has 16 residues. For the CDR3, the DNA is TGTGCCAGCAGTTTAGGGCCCGGGACATCCTACTACGAGCAGTACTTC. It is translated as CASSLGPGTSYYEQYF.

The sample holds many counts of this clonotype. This chain uses TRBV29-1 with TRBJ2-5; no clear D. V lost 8 bases to trimming and J lost 4 bases, with 8 bases between them. This CDR3 contains 10 residues. Germline-derived CDR1 and CDR2 are SQVTM and ANQGSEA. Written as DNA, the CDR3 is TGCAGCTACAAGGGAGAGACCCAGTACTTC. This encodes CSYKGETQYF.

Here the CDR3 reads CASSLPGQGLFYYEQYF. CDR3 sequence (DNA): TGTGCCAGCAGCTTACCGGGACAGGGGCTCTTTTACTACGAGCAGTACTTC. This chain connects TRBV5-5 to TRBJ2-7, with 10 bases lining up with TRBD1. The germline V gene encodes CDR1 SGHKS and CDR2 YYEKEE (reference sequence). The CDR3 has 17 amino acids. Losses at the gene ends were 2 bases for V and 3 bases for J; bases not matched to a gene: 11.

In this sample, this clonotype turned up many times. The DNA of the CDR3 is TGTGCCAGCAGTTTCGGGACAGAAAACTATGGCTACACCTTC. Translation: CASSFGTENYGYTF. This rearrangement joins TRBV12-3 or TRBV12-4 to TRBJ1-2; 7 positions match TRBD1. Unmatched junction bases numbered 3, after V lost 3 bases and J lost 2 bases. This CDR3 contains 14 residues.

This clonotype was seen ten or more times. The chain employs TRBV9 and TRBJ1-5; D not resolved. CDR1 is SGDLS and CDR2 is YYNGEE in the germline V gene. The V end lost 0 bases, the J end lost 8 bases, and 15 bases lay between the germline ends. The CDR3 contains 15 residues. CDR3: CASSVGFGVLEPQHF. CDR3 coding DNA: TGTGCCAGCAGCGTAGGTTTCGGCGTGCTCGAGCCCCAGCATTTT.

This clonotype showed up just a few times. The J gene is TRBJ2-1, the V gene TRBV29-1; TRBD1 is a possible D gene (6 bases). The CDR3 runs to 13 residues. Germline values: CDR1 SQVTM, CDR2 ANQGSEA. Trimming took off 7 bases at V and 0 bases at J, with 10 bases between the two ends. CDR3 in DNA: TGCAGCGAAGGGGGAGTCTCCTACAATGAGCAGTTCTTC. This translates into CSEGGVSYNEQFF.

Details on this clonotype: A read error may be the cause here, since a much bigger clone is one base away. The gene calls are TRBV20-1 and TRBJ2-3, with no clear D. CDR3 length: 16 amino acids. CDR1 and CDR2 (germline): DFQATT, SNEGSKA (reference sequence). The CDR3 sequence: CNARDPPGPLTDTQYF. CDR3 DNA: TGCAATGCTAGAGATCCCCCAGGCCCTCTCACAGATACGCAGTATTTT.

The chain carries TRBV7-2 and TRBJ2-7; 7 positions agree with TRBD2. Germline trimming cut 5 bases from V and 3 bases from J; bases unmatched to any gene: 10. The CDR3 runs to 15 residues. Germline V gene sequence: CDR1 SGHTA, CDR2 FQGNSA. This CDR3 is CASSPRGRGNYEQYF. The CDR3 DNA follows: TGTGCCAGCAGCCCTCGCGGGAGAGGGAACTACGAGCAGTACTTC.

This clonotype was picked up many times. The chain couples TRBV4-1 to TRBJ2-1; 11 bases match TRBD2. This CDR3 region has 20 residues. In germline, CDR1 is MGHRA, CDR2 YSYEKL. V dropped 9 bases and J dropped 9; count of bases not matched to a gene: 28. CDR3 bases: TGCGCCAGTAGCAGGGGGCGGAAGACTAGCGGGGATCCCCTACAATTTGAGCAGTTCTTC. Amino acids: CASSRGRKTSGDPLQFEQFF.

Regarding this clonotype: A much larger clonotype is one base distant, so this may be a read error. The CDR3 region is CASSRGTTGSQFYEQYF. The CDR3 nucleotides read TGCGCCAGCAGTCGCGGGACTACCGGGAGCCAATTCTACGAGCAGTACTTC. The genes are TRBV5-1 and TRBJ2-7; the match to TRBD2 covers 7 bases. The CDR3 consists of 17 residues. The germline gives CDR1 SGHRS, CDR2 YFSETQ. J lost 3 bases, V lost 5 bases, and 17 bases had no gene match.

The J gene is TRBJ2-7, the V gene TRBV5-1; tentative D call: TRBD2 (6 bases). V lost 3 bases to trimming and J lost 4 bases, with 14 bases between them. The CDR3 is made up of 14 amino acids. Germline values: CDR1 SGHRS, CDR2 YFSETQ. In nucleotides, the CDR3 is TGCGCCAGCAGCTCGACTAGTGGGCCGTACGAGCAGTACTTC. It is translated as CASSSTSGPYEQYF. Full variable domain (outside the CDR3, taken from reference TRBV5-1 and TRBJ2-7): KAGVTQTPRYLIKTRGQQVTLSCSPISGHRSVSWYQQTPGQGLQFLFEYFSETQRNKGNFPGRFSGRQFSNSRSEMNVSTLELGDSALYLCASSSTSGPYEQYFGPGTRLTVT.

This clonotype was seen ten or more times. The chain is built from TRBV13 and TRBJ2-3; TRBD1 might be the D (5 bases). This CDR3 comprises 16 residues. Deletions cut 0 bases from V and 2 bases from J, with 12 bases between. The germline gives CDR1 PRHDT, CDR2 FYEKMQ (reference sequence). The CDR3 nucleotides read TGTGCCAGCAGCTTAGGGGAAACAGGTTTCACAGATACGCAGTATTTT. Amino acid sequence: CASSLGETGFTDTQYF.

This chain links TRBV5-1 with TRBJ2-7, with D uncertain. CDR3 size: 14 residues. The germline V gene has CDR1 SGHRS and CDR2 YFSETQ. Trimming took off 0 bases at V and 1 base at J, with 8 bases between the two ends. The CDR3 spells CASSLAERSYEQYF. The CDR3 region has the DNA TGCGCCAGCAGCTTGGCCGAGAGATCCTACGAGCAGTACTTC.

This clonotype was recorded a few times. The V and J genes are TRBV10-3 and TRBJ2-3, with TRBD2 matching 10 bases. Looked up from germline, CDR1 is ENHRY and CDR2 is SYGVKD. The V gene end was trimmed by 0 bases and the J gene end by 1 base; junction bases not matched to a gene: 1. There are 16 residues in the CDR3. The CDR3 reads CAISESLAGRTDTQYF. CDR3 DNA: TGTGCCATCAGTGAGTCACTAGCGGGACGCACAGATACGCAGTATTTT.

This clonotype was seen repeatedly, ten times or more. The V and J genes are TRBV6-1 and TRBJ1-5; no firm D call. The germline V gene has CDR1 MNHNS and CDR2 SASEGT. The CDR3 extends over 14 amino acids. The V and J ends lost 5 bases and 5 bases respectively, with 13 bases between them. The CDR3 nucleotides read TGTGCCAGCAGTCCAGGCCGCGGGGATCAGCCCCAGCATTTT. Its protein is CASSPGRGDQPQHF.

This clonotype was recorded once. This chain joins TRBV11-2 and TRBJ2-1, with 7 bases aligning to TRBD2. Germline V gene data show CDR1 as SGHAT and CDR2 as FQNNGV. Trimming cost V 5 bases and J 5 bases; bases outside gene matches: 9. The CDR3 runs to 15 residues. CDR3 residues: CASSVAWAGDNEQFF. The CDR3, as DNA: TGTGCCAGCAGCGTAGCCTGGGCGGGGGACAATGAGCAGTTCTTC.

The chain employs TRBV15 and TRBJ1-1; a possible D gene is TRBD1 (5 bases). The length of the CDR3 is 12 residues. V was pared by 0 bases and J by 8 bases, with 7 bases between. Germline V CDR1 and CDR2: LNHNV, YYDKDF (reference sequence). Here the CDR3 reads CATSRDWGEAFF. In nucleotides, the CDR3 is TGTGCCACCAGCAGAGATTGGGGGGAAGCTTTCTTT.

This clonotype has a count of ten or more. The chain joins TRBV5-1 to TRBJ1-2; possibly TRBD1 for D (5 bases). V lost 4 bases and J 6 bases, leaving 13 bases between the germline ends. Germline CDR1 and CDR2: SGHRS and YFSETQ. The CDR3 sequence is 13 residues long. The CDR3 nucleotides are TGCGCCAGCAGCCCTCAAGGGACGGATGGCTACACCTTC. Translated: CASSPQGTDGYTF.

This clonotype was counted many times. The chain joins TRBV12-3 or TRBV12-4 to TRBJ2-1; D is undetermined. This CDR3 has 13 amino acids. Trimming removed 8 bases from V and 5 bases from J, with 13 bases in between. In DNA form, the CDR3 reads TGTGCCAGCTCCATTGCCTTGAACAATGAGCAGTTCTTC. Translation gives CASSIALNNEQFF.

The chain recombines TRBV29-1 with TRBJ2-1, with 10 bases aligning to TRBD2. CDR3 size: 15 residues. Germline V gene lookup returns CDR1 SQVTM and CDR2 ANQGSEA. The V and J ends lost 2 bases and 6 bases, in that order; junction bases with no gene match: 7. CDR3 in amino acids: CSVESGRASGNEQFF. The CDR3 DNA is TGCAGCGTTGAAAGCGGGAGGGCATCTGGCAATGAGCAGTTCTTC.

The chain couples TRBV10-3 to TRBJ2-7; 8 bases are shared with TRBD1. The germline V gene encodes CDR1 ENHRY and CDR2 SYGVKD. With 8 bases clipped from V and 2 bases from J, the junction kept 2 bases outside the gene matches. This CDR3 contains 12 residues. CDR3 sequence: CAISTGAYEQYF. The CDR3 coding sequence is TGTGCCATCTCGACAGGGGCCTACGAGCAGTACTTC.